The T cell receptor (beta chain) described here comes from a study of T cells expressing NK-cell markers. The study's findings and limits: Dominant NKG2C+ clonotypes were found to form roughly 1.0-7.0% of CD8+ T cells in six donors.

About this clonotype: The antigen remains undetermined.

cDNA encoding TCR beta was synthesized via 5'RACE template switching incorporating UMIs. Reprocessing the 5' RACE reads, TCRdb reports a single entry for every CDR3 protein and omits DNA. In total, the table holds about 540,000 distinct CDR3 sequences. CDR3 length: 11 amino acids. The germline CDR1 and CDR2 sequences are LGHDT and YNNKEL (reference sequence). This TCR derives from a man aged 18 to 29 in good health. V and J are TRBV3-1 and TRBJ2-4; the TRBD1 assignment by TCRdb is unverifiable without DNA. The sequencing sample was made of blood T cells: a sorted CD56 or NKG2C T cell subset, CD4+ or CD8+ T cells, or bulk PBMC T cells (not recorded which). The CDR3 spells CASGQGDIQYF.